The 7 T cell receptor beta chains below were found in one sample sequenced in a study of shared clonotypes between healthy human individuals. The repertoire was sequenced with immunoSEQ multiplex PCR; TCRdb's copy has only in-frame clones and lacks some. Of 2 million to 3 million clones detected, roughly 93% appear once; the ten largest clones hold 0.36%. The sequenced sample was naive CD4+ T cells from PBMCs. Subset given: CD45RA+ positively selected. The source is a man aged 18 to 30 in good health. Some clones in this sample may be carry-over from other donors' samples.

This clone was recorded once. Other nucleotide sequences from this sample produce the same CDR3. The V gene is TRBV7-3, the J gene TRBJ2-5; TRBD1 or TRBD2 may be the D gene (5 bases each). There are 14 residues in the CDR3. CDR1 is SGHTA and CDR2 is FQGTGA in the germline V gene. Trimming took off 2 bases at V and 2 bases at J, with 9 bases between the two ends. The DNA of the CDR3 is TGTGCCAGCAGCTTAGGGACGGCACAAGAGACCCAGTACTTC. Protein: CASSLGTAQETQYF.

This chain links TRBV7-2 with TRBJ2-3; the match to TRBD2 covers 11 bases. There are 16 residues in the CDR3. J gave up 4 bases and V 3 bases, and 6 bases lay outside the gene matches. The germline V gene encodes CDR1 SGHTA and CDR2 FQGNSA. The CDR3 sequence: CASSFARLAGSDTQYF. As DNA, the CDR3 is TGTGCCAGCAGCTTCGCCAGACTAGCGGGATCAGATACGCAGTATTTT.

Details on this clone: The identical CDR3 is also encoded by other nucleotide sequences in the sample. This rearrangement joins TRBV5-1 to TRBJ2-3; perhaps TRBD2 as D (5 bases). V shed 4 bases and J shed 3 bases, with 15 bases lying between them. The CDR3 totals 15 residues. Germline CDR1 SGHRS, CDR2 YFSETQ. CDR3 in DNA: TGCGCCAGCAGCCTGGTGGGAGAAGGGACAGATACGCAGTATTTT. Translated, it gives CASSLVGEGTDTQYF.

The chain recombines TRBV11-3 with TRBJ2-3; 8 bases agree with TRBD2. This CDR3 region has 17 residues. Germline loops: CDR1 SGHNT, CDR2 YENEEA. V shed 4 bases and J 0 bases; nucleotides not matched to a gene: 9. CDR3: CASSSSRASGSTDTQYF. The DNA of the CDR3 is TGTGCCAGCAGCTCGAGCAGGGCTAGCGGGAGCACAGATACGCAGTATTTT. The whole variable domain, remainder taken from reference TRBV11-3 and TRBJ2-3, is EAGVVQSPRYKIIEKKQPVAFWCNPISGHNTLYWYLQNLGQGPELLIRYENEEAVDDSQLPKDRFSAERLKGVDSTLKIQPAELGDSAVYLCASSSSRASGSTDTQYFGPGTRLTVL.

On this clone itself: Other DNA sequences in this sample translate to the same CDR3. The V call is TRBV5-1, the J call TRBJ2-5, with unresolved D. V lost 2 bases and J 1 base, leaving 6 bases between the germline ends. CDR3 length: 13 residues. Per the germline V gene, CDR1 is SGHRS and CDR2 is YFSETQ. The CDR3 bases are TGCGCCAGCAGCTTCGGCTTCCAAGAGACCCAGTACTTC. It specifies CASSFGFQETQYF.

V and J are TRBV7-3 and TRBJ2-1; 9 nucleotides line up with TRBD2. From germline, CDR1 is SGHTA and CDR2 FQGTGA. Unmatched junction bases numbered 9, after V lost 5 bases and J lost 4 bases. The CDR3 length is 16 residues. The CDR3 sequence: CASSPLPGLAYNEQFF. The CDR3 nucleotides read TGTGCCAGCAGCCCACTCCCGGGACTAGCATACAATGAGCAGTTCTTC.

This sequence joins TRBV5-4 and TRBJ2-6; D gene ambiguous. The germline gives CDR1 SGHNT, CDR2 YYREEE (reference sequence). V lost 4 bases, J lost 0 bases, and 5 bases lay in between. CDR3 length: 14 residues. The CDR3 coding sequence is TGTGCCAGCAGCCCAGACTCTGGGGCCAACGTCCTGACTTTC. It yields the protein CASSPDSGANVLTF. Full variable domain (remainder filled in from reference TRBV5-4 and TRBJ2-6): ETGVTQSPTHLIKTRGQQVTLRCSSQSGHNTVSWYQQALGQGPQFIFQYYREEENGRGNFPPRFSGLQFPNYSSELNVNALELDDSALYLCASSPDSGANVLTFGAGSRLTVL.